This passage covers 28 T cell receptor beta chains from one sample sequenced in a study of shared clonotypes between healthy human individuals. This table comes from immunoSEQ multiplex PCR, and its TCRdb copy is limited to in-frame clones, with some not included. This sample has hundreds of thousands of clones, with 97% found just once. The material sequenced was naive CD4+ T cells sorted from blood. Subset specified: CD45RA+ positively selected. All receptors come from a woman in her twenties or thirties in good health.

The V gene is TRBV28, the J gene TRBJ2-1, with 9 bases aligning to TRBD2. From germline, CDR1 is MDHEN and CDR2 SYDVKM. V shed 4 bases and J 4 bases; nucleotides not matched to a gene: 8. CDR3 length: 16 amino acids. The CDR3 nucleotides are TGTGCCAGCAGTTACGATTATGCGGGAGGGTACAATGAGCAGTTCTTC. This codes for CASSYDYAGGYNEQFF.

This clone was detected only once. This sequence joins TRBV27 and TRBJ2-7; D unresolved. The germline V and J ends were trimmed by 5 bases and 3 bases, with 11 bases remaining between them. The CDR3 is 13 residues long. CDR1 and CDR2 from the germline V gene are MNHEY and SMNVEV (reference sequence). As DNA, the CDR3 is TGTGCCAGCAGTCCCAGGCCCTACTACGAGCAGTACTTC. This encodes CASSPRPYYEQYF.

The rearrangement joins TRBV19 to TRBJ1-5; D is possibly TRBD1 (6 bases). The CDR3 runs to 14 residues. The germline V gene has CDR1 LNHDA and CDR2 SQIVND (reference sequence). Trimming pared 6 bases from V and 0 bases from J, leaving 9 bases between. This CDR3 reads CASRTGPSNQPQHF. The CDR3 region has the DNA TGTGCCAGTAGGACAGGTCCTAGCAATCAGCCCCAGCATTTT.

The chain is built from TRBV28 and TRBJ2-7, with D perhaps being TRBD1 or TRBD2 (5 bases each). The CDR3 consists of 15 residues. V was shortened by 2 bases and J by 1 base, with 12 bases between the two germline ends. Germline lookup yields CDR1 MDHEN and CDR2 SYDVKM. The CDR3 DNA reads TGTGCCAGCAGTTTAGGGGGACCCACTTCCTACGAGCAGTACTTC. Its protein is CASSLGGPTSYEQYF.

In this sample, this clone turned up once. The rearrangement joins TRBV6-5 to TRBJ2-5; 7 bases agree with TRBD2. The DNA end favors TRBJ2-7, so the J call may be wrong. The CDR3 length is 15 residues. Germline V lookup: CDR1 MNHEY, CDR2 SVGAGI. The CDR3 region has the DNA TGTGCCAGCAGTTACTCATACCTAGCGGCCTACGAGCAGTACTTC. Its translation: CASSYSYLAAYEQYF.

The chain couples TRBV5-1 to TRBJ2-7; TRBD1 matches at 7 bases. The germline V gene has CDR1 SGHRS and CDR2 YFSETQ. The CDR3 loop spans 15 amino acids. The trim removed 0 bases at V and 1 base at J, leaving 4 bases unmatched. The CDR3 coding sequence is TGCGCCAGCAGCTTGGTCCCGGGACAGTCCTACGAGCAGTACTTC. Amino acid sequence: CASSLVPGQSYEQYF.

The chain is built from TRBV19 and TRBJ2-3; no reliable D call. The CDR3 length is 12 residues. Germline CDR1 LNHDA, CDR2 SQIVND (reference sequence). V dropped 5 bases and J dropped 1 base, with 4 bases sitting between them. The CDR3 DNA reads TGTGCCAGTAGTCCCCGCACAGATACGCAGTATTTT. Translation: CASSPRTDTQYF.

The rearrangement links TRBV5-1 to TRBJ1-2, with 8 bases matching TRBD1. The CDR3 extends over 15 amino acids. The junction had 14 bases not matched to a gene; V was cut back by 4 bases and J by 9 bases. Germline V gene data show CDR1 as SGHRS and CDR2 as YFSETQ. CDR3 sequence reads: CASSPGQVESPSYTF. Written as DNA, the CDR3 is TGCGCCAGCAGCCCGGGACAGGTGGAGAGCCCGAGCTACACCTTC.

The chain has TRBV4-1 and TRBJ2-5; D uncertain. The germline V gene has CDR1 MGHRA and CDR2 YSYEKL. Trimming took off 0 bases at V and 6 bases at J, with 8 bases between the two ends. The CDR3 runs 13 residues. CDR3 coding DNA: TGCGCCAGCAGCCAAGAGGTCCTCCAGACCCAGTACTTC. This encodes CASSQEVLQTQYF.

The J gene is TRBJ2-7, the V gene TRBV9; 7 positions agree with TRBD2. The germline V gene encodes CDR1 SGDLS and CDR2 YYNGEE. The CDR3 length is 16 residues. The J segment lost 6 bases and the V segment lost 3 bases, leaving 15 bases of the junction unmatched. In nucleotides, the CDR3 is TGTGCCAGCAGCGCCCCTTTTGCGGACGGGGGGACCGAGCAGTACTTC. This gives the protein CASSAPFADGGTEQYF. Full variable domain (rest looked up from reference TRBV9 and TRBJ2-7): DSGVTQTPKHLITATGQRVTLRCSPRSGDLSVYWYQQSLDQGLQFLIQYYNGEERAKGNILERFSAQQFPDLHSELNLSSLELGDSALYFCASSAPFADGGTEQYFGPGTRLTVT.

The V gene is TRBV19, the J gene TRBJ2-3; TRBD2 matches at 9 bases. Germline trimming cut 5 bases from V and 1 base from J; bases unmatched to any gene: 22. The CDR3 length is 21 residues. Germline V gene sequence: CDR1 LNHDA, CDR2 SQIVND (reference sequence). CDR3 sequence: CASSGPVGGRVTTLRTDTQYF. The DNA for the CDR3 is TGTGCCAGTAGTGGACCGGTGGGCGGGAGGGTCACAACTCTACGCACAGATACGCAGTATTTT.

This sequence joins TRBV28 and TRBJ2-1; 11 bases are shared with TRBD2. Germline V lookup: CDR1 MDHEN, CDR2 SYDVKM. The junction had 12 bases not matched to a gene; V was cut back by 3 bases and J by 8 bases. The CDR3 sequence is 17 residues long. The CDR3 protein is CASSLAPLAGVWYEQFF. DNA for the CDR3: TGTGCCAGCAGTTTGGCCCCACTAGCGGGAGTGTGGTATGAGCAGTTCTTC.

The chain uses TRBV20-1 and TRBJ2-7, with a weak D call TRBD2 (5 bases). CDR1 DFQATT and CDR2 SNEGSKA come from the germline V gene (reference sequence). V was trimmed by 6 bases and J by 7 bases, leaving 13 bases between them. There are 11 residues in the CDR3. CDR3 sequence (DNA): TGCAGTGCCGAACGCGGGCGGGAGCAGTACTTC. This gives the protein CSAERGREQYF.

This chain joins TRBV7-8 and TRBJ2-1; perhaps D is TRBD1 or TRBD2 (5 bases each). CDR1 and CDR2 from the germline V gene are SGHVS and FQNEAQ. V was pared by 5 bases and J by 6 bases, with 20 bases between. This CDR3 spans 16 amino acids. The CDR3 spells CASSRGDSLTFNEQFF. The CDR3, as DNA: TGTGCCAGCAGCCGGGGCGACAGCTTGACGTTCAATGAGCAGTTCTTC.

The J gene is TRBJ1-1, the V gene TRBV30; D might be TRBD1 (6 bases). CDR1 and CDR2 (germline): GTSNPN, SVGIG (reference sequence). CDR3 length equals 12 residues. The V end was cut by 2 bases, the J end by 8 bases, with 12 bases between. CDR3 nucleotide sequence: TGTGCCTGGAGTCCCGGGGGCTCGGAAGCTTTCTTT. Translating gives CAWSPGGSEAFF.

The chain combines TRBV5-1 with TRBJ2-1; TRBD2 matches 8 bases. Trimming cost V 2 bases and J 9 bases; bases outside gene matches: 7. Germline assignment: CDR1 SGHRS and CDR2 YFSETQ. The CDR3 is made up of 14 amino acids. The CDR3 DNA reads as TGCGCCAGCAGCTTTAGCGGGACCAGTCCTGAGCAGTTCTTC. It is translated as CASSFSGTSPEQFF. Based on the CDR3 plus reference TRBV5-1 and TRBJ2-1, the full variable domain is KAGVTQTPRYLIKTRGQQVTLSCSPISGHRSVSWYQQTPGQGLQFLFEYFSETQRNKGNFPGRFSGRQFSNSRSEMNVSTLELGDSALYLCASSFSGTSPEQFFGPGTRLTVL.

This sequence joins TRBV5-6 and TRBJ2-7, with D perhaps matching TRBD1 (5 bases). The germline V gene encodes CDR1 SGHDT and CDR2 YYEEEE. The ends were cut back, 4 bases at V and 2 bases at J, with 16 bases in the middle. The CDR3 runs to 15 residues. CDR3: CASSPRPTETYEQYF. The CDR3 bases are TGTGCCAGCAGCCCCCGACCGACAGAGACCTACGAGCAGTACTTC.

J is TRBJ1-1 and V is TRBV11-1, with D possibly matching TRBD1 (5 bases). V was shortened by 5 bases and J by 8 bases, with 12 bases between the two germline ends. This CDR3 has 12 amino acids. CDR1 is SGHAT, CDR2 FQDESV, per germline (reference sequence). CDR3 in amino acids: CASSRREPEAFF. DNA for the CDR3: TGTGCCAGCAGCCGCAGGGAGCCGGAAGCTTTCTTT.

This chain connects TRBV18 to TRBJ1-1; possibly TRBD1 for D (5 bases). V lost 3 bases to trimming and J lost 0 bases, with 17 bases between them. The CDR3 runs 17 residues. The germline V gene has CDR1 KGHSH and CDR2 LQKENI. CDR3 loop: CASSPGPPGPMNTEAFF. CDR3 nucleotides: TGTGCCAGCTCACCGGGCCCTCCGGGGCCGATGAACACTGAAGCTTTCTTT. The full variable domain, completed using reference TRBV18 and TRBJ1-1, is NAGVMQNPRHLVRRRGQEARLRCSPMKGHSHVYWYRQLPEEGLKFMVYLQKENIIDESGMPKERFSAEFPKEGPSILRIQQVVRGDSAAYFCASSPGPPGPMNTEAFFGQGTRLTVV.

In its sample, this clone was seen a few times. The J gene is TRBJ2-7, the V gene TRBV11-2, with D unresolved. The CDR3 consists of 16 residues. Looked up from germline, CDR1 is SGHAT and CDR2 is FQNNGV. V lost 3 bases and J lost 5, with 20 bases in between. For the CDR3, the DNA is TGTGCCAGCAGCTTTCTTCCCGGGTCCAATTCCAACGAGCAGTACTTC. Its protein product is CASSFLPGSNSNEQYF. The full variable domain, in which reference TRBV11-2 and TRBJ2-7 provide the parts outside the CDR3, is EAGVAQSPRYKIIEKRQSVAFWCNPISGHATLYWYQQILGQGPKLLIQFQNNGVVDDSQLPKDRFSAERLKGVDSTLKIQPAKLEDSAVYLCASSFLPGSNSNEQYFGPGTRLTVT.

V gene TRBV7-2 combines with J gene TRBJ2-5, with TRBD1 identical over 7 bases. V trimming: 1 base; J trimming: 5 bases; junction bases outside the gene matches: 7. The germline CDR1 and CDR2 sequences are SGHTA and FQGNSA. There are 15 residues in the CDR3. CDR3: CASSLVTGEVETQYF. In nucleotides, the CDR3 is TGTGCCAGCAGCTTAGTCACAGGGGAAGTGGAGACCCAGTACTTC.

V usage is TRBV5-1 and J usage is TRBJ1-5; D is possibly TRBD1 (5 bases). Germline CDR1 reads SGHRS; CDR2 reads YFSETQ. This CDR3 is 16 amino acids long. Trimming pared 3 bases from V and 7 bases from J, leaving 20 bases between. CDR3 sequence reads: CASSSPFRQGRQPQHF. For the CDR3, the DNA is TGCGCCAGCAGCTCCCCTTTTCGGCAGGGAAGGCAGCCCCAGCATTTT.

J is TRBJ2-1 and V is TRBV5-1; 13 nucleotides align to TRBD2. CDR1 is SGHRS and CDR2 is YFSETQ in the germline V gene. The CDR3 runs 20 residues. J lost 5 bases, V lost 0 bases, and 14 bases had no gene match. CDR3 amino acids: CASSLGTSGSGFARHNEQFF. In DNA, the CDR3 is TGCGCCAGCAGCTTGGGGACTAGCGGGAGCGGTTTCGCGCGACACAATGAGCAGTTCTTC.

The J gene is TRBJ2-5, the V gene TRBV11-2; no definite D call. Trimming pared 1 base from V and 4 bases from J, leaving 7 bases between. This CDR3 comprises 13 residues. Germline V lookup: CDR1 SGHAT, CDR2 FQNNGV. CDR3 DNA: TGTGCCAGCAGCTTAGTACCAGGAGAGACCCAGTACTTC. Its translation is CASSLVPGETQYF.

V and J are TRBV2 and TRBJ2-5, with 10 nucleotides matching TRBD2. The germline V gene encodes CDR1 SNHLY and CDR2 FYNNEI. V lost 3 bases, J lost 11 bases, and 9 bases stayed unmatched. The CDR3 loop spans 14 amino acids. The CDR3 DNA reads as TGTGCCAGCAGTGACGGACTAGCGGAAAGGGAGCAGTACTTC. Translating it yields CASSDGLAEREQYF.

This chain uses TRBV7-2 with TRBJ1-2; D is uncertain. V dropped 4 bases and J dropped 5 bases, with 8 bases sitting between them. This CDR3 is built from 12 residues. Germline V gene sequence: CDR1 SGHTA, CDR2 FQGNSA. The CDR3 sequence is CASSSDTYGYTF. CDR3 DNA sequence: TGTGCCAGCAGCTCCGACACTTATGGCTACACCTTC.

This chain links TRBV11-2 with TRBJ2-5; no clear D gene. The germline gives CDR1 SGHAT, CDR2 FQNNGV. Trimming cost V 6 bases and J 1 base, with 9 bases left between them. The CDR3 is made up of 13 amino acids. CDR3 in amino acids: CASRTGRQETQYF. The CDR3 bases are TGTGCCAGCAGGACCGGCCGCCAAGAGACCCAGTACTTC. The full variable domain, its missing parts supplied by reference TRBV11-2 and TRBJ2-5, is EAGVAQSPRYKIIEKRQSVAFWCNPISGHATLYWYQQILGQGPKLLIQFQNNGVVDDSQLPKDRFSAERLKGVDSTLKIQPAKLEDSAVYLCASRTGRQETQYFGPGTRLLVL.

The chain recombines TRBV30 with TRBJ2-3, with 8 bases fitting TRBD1. The CDR3 runs to 15 residues. J lost 2 bases, V lost 8 bases, and 12 bases had no gene match. CDR1 and CDR2 (germline): GTSNPN, SVGIG (reference sequence). The CDR3 DNA sequence: TGTGCCGCAGACAGGGGTCAGAGTAACACAGATACGCAGTATTTT. Translating it yields CAADRGQSNTDTQYF.